One and the same sample provided the 19 T cell receptor beta chains below, sequenced in a study of blood T cell repertoires in COVID-19. TCRdb's table, derived via immunoSEQ multiplex PCR, lists solely in-frame clones and lacks some. The sample includes approximately 280,000 clones, almost 85% seen only once; the top ten take 4.5% to 5.5%. The material sequenced was peripheral blood. These receptors all come from a man aged 50-59 years with active or convalescent COVID-19.

V gene TRBV28 combines with J gene TRBJ1-4; 11 positions agree with TRBD1. In germline, CDR1 is MDHEN, CDR2 SYDVKM. V shed 3 bases, J shed 10 bases, and the junction held 13 bases outside the gene matches. The CDR3 length is 17 residues. Here the CDR3 reads CASSFLSPGTGGGKLFF. In nucleotides, the CDR3 is TGTGCCAGCAGTTTCCTATCTCCCGGGACAGGGGGAGGAAAACTGTTTTTT. The full variable domain, rest sourced from reference TRBV28 and TRBJ1-4, is DVKVTQSSRYLVKRTGEKVFLECVQDMDHENMFWYRQDPGLGLRLIYFSYDVKMKEKGDIPEGYSVSREKKERFSLILESASTNQTSMYLCASSFLSPGTGGGKLFFGSGTQLSVL.

CDR3 residues: CASSLELAGGSYEQYF. CDR3 coding DNA: TGTGCCAGCAGCTTGGAACTAGCGGGGGGCTCCTACGAGCAGTACTTC. The genes are TRBV11-2 and TRBJ2-7; 12 bases are a match to TRBD2. The V gene end was trimmed by 3 bases and the J gene end by 0 bases; junction bases not matched to a gene: 3. CDR1 and CDR2 (germline): SGHAT, FQNNGV. The CDR3 consists of 16 residues.

This clone was seen once. The J gene is TRBJ2-1, the V gene TRBV28; D is uncertain. The CDR3 has 15 amino acids. Germline V gene data show CDR1 as MDHEN and CDR2 as SYDVKM. V was shortened by 2 bases and J by 2 bases, with 10 bases between the two germline ends. The CDR3 DNA reads TGTGCCAGCAGTTTACGGTGGGCAACCTACAATGAGCAGTTCTTC. It specifies CASSLRWATYNEQFF. Filled out from reference TRBV28 and TRBJ2-1, the complete variable domain reads DVKVTQSSRYLVKRTGEKVFLECVQDMDHENMFWYRQDPGLGLRLIYFSYDVKMKEKGDIPEGYSVSREKKERFSLILESASTNQTSMYLCASSLRWATYNEQFFGPGTRLTVL.

This clone was picked up a small number of times. The chain couples TRBV5-1 to TRBJ1-2; TRBD1 might be the D (6 bases). CDR1 SGHRS and CDR2 YFSETQ come from the germline V gene. The CDR3 has 15 amino acids. V was cut by 4 bases and J by 6 bases, with 19 bases left in between. CDR3 loop: CASSPGQLQRDGYTF. CDR3 nucleotide sequence: TGCGCCAGCAGCCCAGGACAGCTTCAACGGGATGGCTACACCTTC.

This clone was counted only a few times. V is TRBV11-2 and J is TRBJ2-7; 10 bases map to TRBD2. Per germline, CDR1 SGHAT and CDR2 FQNNGV. Trimming cost V 4 bases and J 3 bases; bases outside gene matches: 6. This CDR3 has 15 amino acids. CDR3 sequence: CASSSLAGAVYEQYF. CDR3 coding DNA: TGTGCCAGCAGCTCTCTAGCGGGGGCGGTCTACGAGCAGTACTTC.

The J gene is TRBJ2-2, the V gene TRBV2, with 8 nucleotides matching TRBD2. Germline V lookup: CDR1 SNHLY, CDR2 FYNNEI. Losses at the gene ends were 4 bases for V and 8 bases for J; bases not matched to a gene: 9. The CDR3 is made up of 15 amino acids. CDR3 amino acids: CASSGGAGVLGELFF. The CDR3 coding sequence is TGTGCCAGCAGTGGAGGAGCGGGAGTCTTGGGGGAGCTGTTTTTT. Full variable domain (remainder filled in from reference TRBV2 and TRBJ2-2): EPEVTQTPSHQVTQMGQEVILRCVPISNHLYFYWYRQILGQKVEFLVSFYNNEISEKSEIFDDQFSVERPDGSNFTLKIRSTKLEDSAMYFCASSGGAGVLGELFFGEGSRLTVL.

The gene calls are TRBV21-1 and TRBJ1-2; the table calls TRBD1, which could not be checked here. TRBV21-1 is shown as a pseudogene. The CDR3 contains 17 residues. CDR3: CASSKVGTENTLDGYTF. The CDR3 coding sequence is TGTGCCAGCAGCAAAGTAGGGACAGAAAACACCCTAGATGGCTACACCTTC.

CDR3 protein: CASSTRQGLGYTF. DNA for the CDR3: TGCGCCAGCAGCACCCGACAGGGGCTTGGCTACACCTTC. The V call is TRBV5-1, the J call TRBJ1-2; the match to TRBD1 covers 8 bases. The V and J ends lost 4 bases and 7 bases, in that order; junction bases with no gene match: 6. In germline, CDR1 is SGHRS, CDR2 YFSETQ. The CDR3 covers 13 residues.

The chain is built from TRBV6-5 and TRBJ1-3; TRBD1 agrees at 7 bases. The trim removed 8 bases at V and 4 bases at J, leaving 11 bases unmatched. The CDR3 spans 15 residues. The germline CDR1 and CDR2 sequences are MNHEY and SVGAGI. CDR3 amino acids: CASRDSLGQGNTIYF. In DNA form, the CDR3 reads TGTGCCAGCCGGGACAGCTTAGGTCAAGGAAACACCATATATTTT.

This chain uses TRBV4-1 with TRBJ1-6; no definite D call. With 0 bases removed from V and 10 bases from J, the gap between germline ends came to 22 bases. The germline V gene has CDR1 MGHRA and CDR2 YSYEKL. The CDR3 spans 18 residues. The CDR3 nucleotides are TGCGCCAGCAGCCAAGATCCTGTGGCAGCTAAAACGGGATCACCCCTCCACTTT. Translated: CASSQDPVAAKTGSPLHF.

The chain carries TRBV5-6 and TRBJ1-2; D possibly corresponds to TRBD1 (5 bases). CDR3 length: 16 residues. Trimming removed 1 base from V and 6 bases from J, with 19 bases in between. Germline V CDR1 and CDR2: SGHDT, YYEEEE. This CDR3 is CASSLRVVQGGDGYTF. Here the CDR3 DNA reads TGTGCCAGCAGCTTGCGGGTAGTTCAAGGAGGGGATGGCTACACCTTC.

The CDR3 protein is CASSVSQRTGELFF. CDR3 bases: TGTGCCAGCAGTGTATCGCAGCGCACCGGGGAGCTGTTTTTT. This chain connects TRBV2 to TRBJ2-2; unclear D gene. The CDR3 is 14 residues long. Trimming shortened V by 4 bases and J by 4 bases, and 10 bases separated the two germline ends. Per the germline V gene, CDR1 is SNHLY and CDR2 is FYNNEI. The full variable domain, its missing parts supplied by reference TRBV2 and TRBJ2-2, is EPEVTQTPSHQVTQMGQEVILRCVPISNHLYFYWYRQILGQKVEFLVSFYNNEISEKSEIFDDQFSVERPDGSNFTLKIRSTKLEDSAMYFCASSVSQRTGELFFGEGSRLTVL.

This chain uses TRBV19 with TRBJ1-6; 7 nucleotides match TRBD1. CDR1 LNHDA and CDR2 SQIVND come from the germline V gene (reference sequence). This CDR3 has 14 residues. Unmatched junction bases numbered 8, after V lost 5 bases and J lost 10 bases. The CDR3 coding sequence is TGTGCCAGTAGTCCCCGACAGGGACAGTCACCCCTCCACTTT. It specifies CASSPRQGQSPLHF. Variable domain in full (rest from reference TRBV19 and TRBJ1-6): DGGITQSPKYLFRKEGQNVTLSCEQNLNHDAMYWYRQDPGQGLRLIYYSQIVNDFQKGDIAEGYSVSREKKESFPLTVTSAQKNPTAFYLCASSPRQGQSPLHFGNGTRLTVT.

The chain is built from TRBV5-1 and TRBJ2-1, with 8 nucleotides matching TRBD2. The length of the CDR3 is 15 residues. Germline CDR1 and CDR2: SGHRS and YFSETQ. J was trimmed by 4 bases and V by 0 bases; bases with no gene match: 3. As DNA, the CDR3 is TGCGCCAGCAGCTTGGGCGGGAGGAGTTACAATGAGCAGTTCTTC. It encodes CASSLGGRSYNEQFF.

The chain uses TRBV5-1 and TRBJ2-3, with a possible D match to TRBD1 (6 bases). With 2 bases removed from V and 2 bases from J, the gap between germline ends came to 15 bases. Germline assignment: CDR1 SGHRS and CDR2 YFSETQ. The CDR3 contains 16 residues. The DNA for the CDR3 is TGCGCCAGCAGCTTAGGACAGAACCAGTACACAGATACGCAGTATTTT. Amino acids: CASSLGQNQYTDTQYF.

This clone was picked up one time. The rearrangement links TRBV28 to TRBJ1-5, with 10 bases aligning to TRBD1. The CDR3 runs to 13 residues. V shed 8 bases and J 7 bases; nucleotides not matched to a gene: 5. CDR1 MDHEN and CDR2 SYDVKM come from the germline V gene. This chain's CDR3 is CASLGQGKQPQHF. The CDR3 DNA follows: TGTGCCAGCCTGGGACAGGGGAAGCAGCCCCAGCATTTT.

In nucleotides, the CDR3 is TGCGCCAGCAGTGGCGAGGGGGCTAGGAATTCACCCCTCCACTTT. Its translation: CASSGEGARNSPLHF. The chain couples TRBV10-2 to TRBJ1-6; 7 bases map to TRBD1. The V segment lost 4 bases and the J segment 7 bases; nucleotides outside the gene matches: 7. CDR1 WSHSY and CDR2 SAAADI come from the germline V gene. This CDR3 region has 15 residues.

V gene TRBV7-9 combines with J gene TRBJ2-3; D might be TRBD2 (6 bases). V was cut by 5 bases and J by 2 bases, with 14 bases left in between. Per the germline V gene, CDR1 is SEHNR and CDR2 is FQNEAQ (reference sequence). The CDR3 sequence is 15 residues long. The CDR3 DNA follows: TGTGCCAGCAGCCGCGGGGCCGGGAACACAGATACGCAGTATTTT. Residues: CASSRGAGNTDTQYF.

The chain is built from TRBV6-5 and TRBJ1-1, with D hard to call. The CDR3 loop spans 13 amino acids. Germline CDR1 reads MNHEY; CDR2 reads SVGAGI. The V end lost 6 bases, the J end lost 1 base, and 9 bases lay between the germline ends. The CDR3, as DNA: TGTGCCAGCAGCCTAAGATCGAACACTGAAGCTTTCTTT. Its protein is CASSLRSNTEAFF.